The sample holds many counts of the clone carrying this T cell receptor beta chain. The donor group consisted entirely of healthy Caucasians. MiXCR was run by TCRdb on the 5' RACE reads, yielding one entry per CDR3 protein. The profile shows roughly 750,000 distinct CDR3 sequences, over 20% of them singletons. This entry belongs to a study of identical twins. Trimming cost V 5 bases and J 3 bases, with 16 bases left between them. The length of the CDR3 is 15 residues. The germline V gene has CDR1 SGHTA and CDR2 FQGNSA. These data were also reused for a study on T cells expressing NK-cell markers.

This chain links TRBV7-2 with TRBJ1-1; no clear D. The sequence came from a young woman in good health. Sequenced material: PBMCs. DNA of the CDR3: TGTGCCAGCAGCGCCCGACCGAATGAGTACACTGAAGCTTTCTTT. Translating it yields CASSARPNEYTEAFF.